This TCR beta chain appears in the sequencing data of a study of shared clonotypes between healthy human individuals. As for the study in general: Serving as donors were two women and a few men, whose ages spanned 18 to 49.

Overall study findings and caveats: Sample collection involved blood only; tissue repertoires are likely different. Large depth notwithstanding, sorted-subset sequencing proved incomplete by rarefaction. Estimated richness was generally greater in naive than memory subsets.

The CDR3 length is 16 residues. Trimming cost V 5 bases and J 5 bases, with 23 bases left between them. CDR1 SGHRS and CDR2 YFSETQ come from the germline V gene. Turning to this clone: Its antigen is unidentified.

Produced via immunoSEQ multiplex PCR; TCRdb's table is partial and in-frame only. Of roughly 2.4 million clones listed, 95% are singletons. This sequence joins TRBV5-1 and TRBJ2-7; possibly TRBD2 for D (6 bases). This sequence was found in a man aged 18 to 29 in good health. The sample comprised naive CD4+ T cells sorted from blood. Subset of the sample: CD45RA+ positively selected. The CDR3 DNA follows: TGCGCCAGCAGTACCTCCGGAGGGGCTAGCTTGAACGAGCAGTACTTC. This translates into CASSTSGGASLNEQYF. The full variable domain, rest sourced from reference TRBV5-1 and TRBJ2-7, is KAGVTQTPRYLIKTRGQQVTLSCSPISGHRSVSWYQQTPGQGLQFLFEYFSETQRNKGNFPGRFSGRQFSNSRSEMNVSTLELGDSALYLCASSTSGGASLNEQYFGPGTRLTVT.